Listed below are T cell receptor beta chains from one sample, sequenced in a study of blood T cell repertoires in COVID-19. Method: immunoSEQ multiplex PCR; TCRdb's copy keeps in-frame clones and lacks some. Of 100,000 to 150,000 clones in the sample, around 89% were seen once. The sequencing input was peripheral blood. All receptors derive from a man aged 55 to 70 with COVID-19, enrolled during active disease. Both conserved end residues are part of each CDR3. A D gene is named only where the DNA matches it firmly. For some rows the clone size is stated as once, few or many, or as a class when expanded; others skip it.

abundance	j_gene	v_gene	d_gene	CDR3aa	CDR3nt
-	TRBJ1-4	TRBV30	-	CASGTGTYPTNEKLFF	TGTGCTAGCGGCACAGGAACCTACCCAACTAATGAAAAACTGTTTTTT
-	TRBJ1-1	TRBV11-1	-	CASSEHPRVHTEAFF	TGTGCCAGCAGCGAACACCCCAGGGTGCACACTGAAGCTTTCTTT
-	TRBJ1-2	TRBV7-8	-	CASSLAEGVDGYTF	TGTGCCAGCAGCTTAGCGGAAGGGGTAGACGGCTACACCTTC
-	TRBJ1-5	TRBV19	TRBD1	CASSRGQGVGQPQHF	TGTGCCAGTAGTAGAGGACAGGGGGTCGGTCAGCCCCAGCATTTT
-	TRBJ1-5	TRBV19	-	CASSTDQPQHF	TGTGCCAGTAGTACGGATCAGCCCCAGCATTTT
-	TRBJ1-5	TRBV5-6	TRBD1	CASSLSHRGSQPQHF	TGTGCCAGCAGCTTGTCACACAGGGGAAGTCAGCCCCAGCATTTT
-	TRBJ1-2	TRBV27	-	CASASGAGVGYGYTF	TGTGCCAGCGCATCAGGGGCAGGGGTCGGGTATGGCTACACCTTC
-	TRBJ2-5	TRBV15	-	CATSRREETQYF	TGTGCCACCAGCAGAAGAGAAGAGACCCAGTACTTC
-	TRBJ1-2	TRBV7-9	TRBD1	CASSTDRGYGYTF	TGTGCCAGCAGCACCGACAGGGGCTATGGCTACACCTTC
many	TRBJ2-7	TRBV30	-	CAWSLGGILYF	TGTGCCTGGAGCCTAGGGGGAATTCTATACTTC
-	TRBJ2-7	TRBV16	-	CASSQKPDGHYEQYF	TGTGCCAGCAGCCAAAAGCCCGACGGACACTACGAGCAGTACTTC
-	TRBJ1-2	TRBV6-1	-	CASSELVGAPGYTF	TGTGCCAGCAGTGAATTGGTGGGGGCGCCTGGCTACACCTTC
-	TRBJ1-4	TRBV5-1	-	CASSSTATNEKLFF	TGCGCCAGCAGCTCGACAGCAACTAATGAAAAACTGTTTTTT
-	TRBJ1-3	TRBV19	-	CASSISRNSGNTIYF	TGTGCCAGTAGTATCTCCAGGAACTCTGGAAACACCATATATTTT
-	TRBJ1-2	TRBV19	-	CASSKAGDGYTF	TGTGCCAGTAGTAAGGCAGGCGATGGCTACACCTTC
-	TRBJ2-1	TRBV6-7	-	CASSWSPCSYNEQFF	TGTGCCAGCAGTTGGAGCCCCTGCTCCTACAATGAGCAGTTCTTC
-	TRBJ2-2	TRBV5-1	TRBD2	CASSLVSGANTGELFF	TGCGCCAGCAGCTTGGTGAGCGGGGCGAACACCGGGGAGCTGTTTTTT
-	TRBJ1-5	TRBV7-2	-	CASSLSINQPQHF	TGTGCCAGCAGCTTATCTATTAATCAGCCCCAGCATTTT
-	TRBJ2-3	TRBV3-1/TRBV3-2	-	CASSQGRGPAGDTQYF	TGTGCCAGCAGCCAAGGGCGGGGGCCCGCAGGGGATACGCAGTATTTT
-	TRBJ1-6	TRBV5-5	-	CASSPTGVIGSPLHF	TGTGCCAGCAGCCCGACGGGTGTAATTGGATCACCCCTCCACTTT
-	TRBJ1-4	TRBV19	-	CASSDRNREGEKLFF	TGTGCCAGTAGCGACAGGAACCGCGAGGGTGAAAAACTGTTTTTT
-	TRBJ1-2	TRBV4-3	TRBD1	CASSLQPGQGISYGYTF	TGCGCCAGCAGCCTCCAACCCGGACAGGGGATAAGCTATGGCTACACCTTC
-	TRBJ2-2	TRBV11-2	TRBD2	CASSPLWTSGNTGELFF	TGTGCCAGCAGCCCATTGTGGACTAGCGGAAACACCGGGGAGCTGTTTTTT
-	TRBJ1-3	TRBV10-3	TRBD1	CAISGGTGTNGNTIYF	TGTGCCATCAGTGGGGGGACAGGGACGAATGGAAACACCATATATTTT
-	TRBJ2-7	TRBV3-1/TRBV3-2	TRBD1	CASSQERGTGGKEQYF	TGTGCCAGCAGCCAAGAGCGTGGGACAGGGGGTAAGGAGCAGTACTTC
-	TRBJ1-6	TRBV3-1/TRBV3-2	TRBD1	CASGTGEGNSPLHF	TGTGCCAGCGGGACAGGCGAAGGAAATTCACCCCTCCACTTT
-	TRBJ2-7	TRBV27	TRBD1	CASSWGQGYEQYF	TGTGCCAGCAGCTGGGGACAGGGCTACGAGCAGTACTTC
-	TRBJ1-5	TRBV5-4	TRBD1	CASSPGQGDQPQHF	TGTGCCAGCAGCCCCGGACAGGGGGATCAGCCCCAGCATTTT
-	TRBJ1-2	TRBV27	-	CASSSFRASNYGYTF	TGTGCCAGCAGTTCTTTCAGGGCATCTAACTATGGCTACACCTTC
-	TRBJ1-1	TRBV3-1/TRBV3-2	-	CASSPPGWGVGTEAFF	TGTGCCAGCAGCCCCCCGGGATGGGGGGTGGGCACTGAAGCTTTCTTT
-	TRBJ1-4	TRBV6-5	TRBD1	CASRPSHRGGEKLFF	TGTGCCAGCAGACCCTCTCACAGGGGGGGTGAAAAACTGTTTTTT
-	TRBJ1-2	TRBV7-2	-	CASSRGGRDYGYTF	TGTGCCAGCAGCCGCGGGGGTAGAGACTATGGCTACACCTTC
-	TRBJ1-4	TRBV12-3/TRBV12-4	-	CASSLSGLEKLFF	TGTGCCAGCAGTTTATCGGGGTTGGAAAAACTGTTTTTT
once	TRBJ2-1	TRBV5-1	TRBD2	CASSLGLAGGLNEQFF	TGCGCCAGCAGCCTAGGACTAGCGGGGGGGCTAAATGAGCAGTTCTTC
-	TRBJ1-1	TRBV29-1	-	CSVAGTRASVTEAFF	TGCAGCGTTGCAGGGACTCGGGCTAGCGTCACTGAAGCTTTCTTT
-	TRBJ1-3	TRBV2	-	CASSPVGNTIYF	TGTGCCAGCAGTCCCGTAGGAAACACCATATATTTT
-	TRBJ1-5	TRBV2	TRBD1	CASRETGNQPQHF	TGTGCCAGCAGGGAGACAGGGAATCAGCCCCAGCATTTT
-	TRBJ2-5	TRBV12-3/TRBV12-4	-	CASSTGFAETQYF	TGTGCCAGCAGTACAGGGTTCGCTGAGACCCAGTACTTC
-	TRBJ2-7	TRBV7-9	TRBD1	CASTSGQIPYEQYF	TGTGCCAGCACCTCGGGACAGATACCGTACGAGCAGTACTTC
once	TRBJ1-2	TRBV5-1	TRBD1	CASSYTGGNGYTF	TGCGCCAGCAGTTACACAGGGGGCAATGGCTACACCTTC
-	TRBJ2-3	TRBV15	TRBD1	CATSRDRGADTQYF	TGTGCCACCAGCCGGGACAGGGGCGCCGATACGCAGTATTTT